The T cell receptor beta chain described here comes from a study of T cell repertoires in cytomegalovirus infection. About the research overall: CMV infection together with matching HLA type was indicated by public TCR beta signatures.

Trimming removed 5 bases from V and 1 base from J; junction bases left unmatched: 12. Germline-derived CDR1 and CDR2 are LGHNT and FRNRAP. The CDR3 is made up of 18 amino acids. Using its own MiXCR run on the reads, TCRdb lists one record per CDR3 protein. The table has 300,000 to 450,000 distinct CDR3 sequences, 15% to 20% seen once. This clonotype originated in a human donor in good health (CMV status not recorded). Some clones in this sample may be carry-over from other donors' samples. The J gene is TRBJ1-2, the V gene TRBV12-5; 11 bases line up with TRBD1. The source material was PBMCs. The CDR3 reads CASGPRTGGLIFNYGYTF. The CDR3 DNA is TGTGCTAGTGGTCCCAGGACAGGGGGCCTTATTTTTAACTATGGCTACACCTTC.